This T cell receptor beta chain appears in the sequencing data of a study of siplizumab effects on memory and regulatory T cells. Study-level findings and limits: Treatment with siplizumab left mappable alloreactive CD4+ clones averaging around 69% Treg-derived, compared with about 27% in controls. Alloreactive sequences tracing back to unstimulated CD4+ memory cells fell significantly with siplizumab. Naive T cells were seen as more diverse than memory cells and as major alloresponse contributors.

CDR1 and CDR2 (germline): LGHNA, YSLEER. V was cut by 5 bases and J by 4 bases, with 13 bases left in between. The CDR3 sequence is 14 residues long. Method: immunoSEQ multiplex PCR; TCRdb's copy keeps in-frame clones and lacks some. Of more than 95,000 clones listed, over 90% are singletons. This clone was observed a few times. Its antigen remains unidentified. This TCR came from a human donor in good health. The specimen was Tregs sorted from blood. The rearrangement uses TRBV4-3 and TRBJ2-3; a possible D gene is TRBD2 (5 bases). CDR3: CASSRRVFADTQYF. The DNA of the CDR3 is TGCGCCAGCAGCAGGCGGGTTTTCGCAGATACGCAGTATTTT.